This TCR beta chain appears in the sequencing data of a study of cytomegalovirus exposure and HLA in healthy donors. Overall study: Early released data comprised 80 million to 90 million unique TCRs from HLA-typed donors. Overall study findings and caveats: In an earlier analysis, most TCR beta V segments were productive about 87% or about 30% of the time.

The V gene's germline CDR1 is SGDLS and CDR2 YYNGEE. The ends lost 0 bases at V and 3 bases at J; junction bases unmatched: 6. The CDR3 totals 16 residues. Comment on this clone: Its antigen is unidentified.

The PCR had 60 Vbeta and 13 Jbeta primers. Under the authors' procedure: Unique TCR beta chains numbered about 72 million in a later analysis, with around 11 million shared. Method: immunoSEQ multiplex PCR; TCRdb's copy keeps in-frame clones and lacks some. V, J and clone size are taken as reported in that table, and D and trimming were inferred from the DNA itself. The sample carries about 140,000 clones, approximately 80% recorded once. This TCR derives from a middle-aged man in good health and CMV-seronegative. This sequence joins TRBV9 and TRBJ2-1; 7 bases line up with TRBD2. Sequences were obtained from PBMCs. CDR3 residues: CASSVAQSGVYNEQFF. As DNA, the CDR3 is TGTGCCAGCAGCGTAGCTCAGAGCGGGGTCTACAATGAGCAGTTCTTC.